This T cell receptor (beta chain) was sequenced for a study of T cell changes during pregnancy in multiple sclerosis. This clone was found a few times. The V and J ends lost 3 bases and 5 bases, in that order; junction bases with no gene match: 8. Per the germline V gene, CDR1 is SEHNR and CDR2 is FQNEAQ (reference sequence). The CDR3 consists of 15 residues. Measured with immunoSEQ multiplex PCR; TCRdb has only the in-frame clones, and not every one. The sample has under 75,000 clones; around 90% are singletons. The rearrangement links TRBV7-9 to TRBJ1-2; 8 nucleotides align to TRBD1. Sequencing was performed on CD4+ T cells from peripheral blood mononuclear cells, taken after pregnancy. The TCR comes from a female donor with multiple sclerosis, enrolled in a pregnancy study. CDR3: CASSFSDRVGYGYTF. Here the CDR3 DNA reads TGTGCCAGCAGCTTTTCGGACAGGGTCGGGTATGGCTACACCTTC.